The clone carrying this T cell receptor beta chain has only a few counts. The antigen remains undetermined. Per the germline V gene, CDR1 is SGHTA and CDR2 is FQGNSA. Unmatched junction bases numbered 12, after V lost 1 base and J lost 6 bases. The CDR3 has 17 residues. These data belong to a study of T cell repertoires in cytomegalovirus infection. Study as a whole: From public TCR beta signatures came an indication of both CMV infection and matching HLA type. Findings and caveats of the study: People with CMV and the relevant HLA were identified by cumulative public TCR beta family frequency. The response measured ex vivo was dominated by TCR beta clonotypes (HLA-C-restricted and CMV-specific).

TCRdb re-called the reads with MiXCR, one entry per CDR3 protein. The sample contains tens of thousands of distinct CDR3 sequences, 40% of which appear only once. The source of this sequence is a human donor in good health (CMV status not recorded). Some clones in this sample may be carry-over from other donors' samples. This chain uses TRBV7-2 with TRBJ2-1; 7 bases agree with TRBD2. This sample comprised CD8+ T cells from cultured PBMCs, obtained from culture after CMV antigen stimulation. The CDR3 DNA reads TGTGCCAGCAGCTTAGTGTTAGCGGGCCTTGTGGGCAATGAGCAGTTCTTC. Translation: CASSLVLAGLVGNEQFF.